A single sample is the source of the 21 T cell receptor beta chains below, sequenced in a study of glioma-infiltrating T cells. Amplification of TCR alpha and beta CDR3 regions from RNA used iRepertoire nested multiplex PCR. MiXCR, applied by TCRdb to the multiplex PCR reads, yields one record per CDR3 protein. The table records under 150,000 distinct CDR3 sequences, around a quarter of them present only once. Sequenced input: glioma tissue, nonneoplastic brain tissue, or PBMCs (not recorded which). The origin of the receptors is a human donor with low-grade glioma or glioblastoma, undergoing nonglioma brain surgery, or in good health (not recorded which).

The chain couples TRBV4-1 to TRBJ1-3, with TRBD1 identical over 8 bases. This CDR3 contains 18 residues. The germline V gene has CDR1 MGHRA and CDR2 YSYEKL. Germline trimming cut 0 bases from V and 6 bases from J; bases unmatched to any gene: 13. CDR3: CASSQDPPRGRVQNTIYF. CDR3 in DNA: TGCGCCAGCAGCCAAGACCCCCCCAGGGGGCGCGTACAAAACACCATATATTTT.

The table lists this clonotype with many counts. V is TRBV7-2 and J is TRBJ2-3; D is unclear. Trimming removed 5 bases at V and 4 bases at J, with 4 bases between. This CDR3 has 11 residues. CDR1 and CDR2 (germline): SGHTA, FQGNSA. Here the CDR3 reads CASSPADTQYF. The CDR3 DNA follows: TGTGCCAGCAGCCCAGCAGATACGCAGTATTTT.

With regard to this clonotype: It may be a read error: a sequence one base away is much more abundant. This rearrangement joins TRBV27 to TRBJ1-5; 7 positions match TRBD1. CDR1 and CDR2 (germline): MNHEY, SMNVEV (reference sequence). The junction had 15 bases not matched to a gene; V was cut back by 6 bases and J by 4 bases. The length of the CDR3 is 17 residues. The CDR3 DNA sequence: TGTGCCAGCAGGCCGACAGGGCGCCCGGCCTTAAATCAGCCCCAGCATTTT. It yields the protein CASRPTGRPALNQPQHF.

This clonotype was counted many times. V and J are TRBV6-1 and TRBJ2-1; D is tentatively TRBD1 or TRBD2 (5 bases each). The CDR3 runs to 13 residues. Per the germline V gene, CDR1 is MNHNS and CDR2 is SASEGT. Deletions cut 11 bases from V and 5 bases from J, with 16 bases between. The CDR3 protein is CAGDRDGHNEQFF. For the CDR3, the DNA is TGTGCCGGCGACCGGGACGGTCACAATGAGCAGTTCTTC.

Details on this clonotype: This could be a read error, since a much larger clone is one nucleotide away. The V and J genes are TRBV7-6 and TRBJ2-5; D ambiguous. V shed 5 bases and J shed 0 bases, with 10 bases lying between them. CDR1 is SGHVS, CDR2 FNYEAQ, per germline. There are 14 residues in the CDR3. CDR3 residues: CASSRTWYQETQYF. The CDR3 nucleotides are TGTGCCAGCAGCAGGACCTGGTACCAAGAGACCCAGTACTTC.

This clonotype was counted a few times. The chain joins TRBV29-1 to TRBJ2-7, with TRBD1 identical over 8 bases. Germline assignment: CDR1 SQVTM and CDR2 ANQGSEA. This CDR3 contains 13 residues. The V segment lost 4 bases and the J segment 7 bases; nucleotides outside the gene matches: 9. The CDR3 DNA is TGCAGCGTTGTTTGGCAGGGGGCGTTGGAGCAGTACGTC. Amino acids: CSVVWQGALEQYV.

On this clonotype: This clone may be a read error of a much larger clone one base away. J is TRBJ2-3 and V is TRBV7-2, with 8 bases fitting TRBD2. This CDR3 has 14 amino acids. Trimming removed 5 bases from V and 5 bases from J; junction bases left unmatched: 6. CDR1 is SGHTA and CDR2 is FQGNSA in the germline V gene. CDR3 in DNA: TGTGCCAGCAGCCCGGCGGGAGGCAAAGATACGCAGTATTTT. This encodes CASSPAGGKDTQYF. Based on the CDR3 plus reference TRBV7-2 and TRBJ2-3, the full variable domain is GAGVSQSPSNKVTEKGKDVELRCDPISGHTALYWYRQSLGQGLEFLIYFQGNSAPDKSGLPSDRFSAERTGGSVSTLTIQRTQQEDSAVYLCASSPAGGKDTQYFGPGTRLTVL.

In its sample, this clonotype was seen once. The J gene is TRBJ1-1, the V gene TRBV2; D is undetermined. The ends were cut back, 5 bases at V and 0 bases at J, with 10 bases in the middle. CDR1 SNHLY and CDR2 FYNNEI come from the germline V gene. This CDR3 has 14 amino acids. For the CDR3, the DNA is TGTGCCAGCAGTAGGGAATTGGTGAACACTGAAGCTTTCTTT. Its translation is CASSRELVNTEAFF.

This clonotype came up a few times. This chain's CDR3 is CAISESGVQETQYF. The CDR3 nucleotides are TGTGCCATCAGTGAGAGTGGGGTACAAGAGACCCAGTACTTC. The chain joins TRBV10-3 to TRBJ2-5; D not resolved. The germline CDR1 and CDR2 sequences are ENHRY and SYGVKD. This CDR3 has 14 residues. V dropped 2 bases and J dropped 2 bases, with 9 bases sitting between them.

This clonotype was seen only a few times. CDR3 sequence reads: CASNPQGPLLAKNIQYF. The CDR3, as DNA: TGTGCCAGCAACCCCCAGGGGCCCCTACTAGCCAAAAACATTCAGTACTTC. V usage is TRBV6-1 and J usage is TRBJ2-4, with a possible D match to TRBD1 (6 bases). CDR3 length: 17 residues. CDR1 is MNHNS and CDR2 is SASEGT in the germline V gene. Trimming left V 7 bases short and J 0 bases short, with 19 bases between.

This clonotype has only a few counts. The genes are TRBV7-7 and TRBJ2-5, with no clear D. CDR1 is SSHAT, CDR2 FNYEAQ, per germline (reference sequence). This CDR3 is 14 amino acids long. V lost 5 bases, J lost 1 base, and 11 bases lay in between. CDR3 in amino acids: CASSLSTTQETQYF. CDR3 coding DNA: TGTGCCAGCAGCCTATCCACCACCCAAGAGACCCAGTACTTC. Looking up the rest from reference TRBV7-7 and TRBJ2-5 gives the full variable domain: GAGVSQSPRYKVTKRGQDVTLRCDPISSHATLYWYQQALGQGPEFLTYFNYEAQPDKSGLPSDRFSAERPEGSISTLTIQRTEQRDSAMYRCASSLSTTQETQYFGPGTRLLVL.

The rearrangement uses TRBV7-2 and TRBJ2-3; weak D call: TRBD2 (5 bases). The CDR3 length is 13 residues. CDR1 and CDR2 from the germline V gene are SGHTA and FQGNSA. V was shortened by 6 bases and J by 3 bases, with 10 bases between the two germline ends. This CDR3 reads CASRFGGTDTQYF. The CDR3 DNA follows: TGTGCCAGCAGGTTTGGAGGAACAGATACGCAGTATTTT.

This clonotype was seen repeatedly, ten times or more. The chain combines TRBV6-1 with TRBJ1-1, with D tentatively TRBD1 (5 bases). Germline CDR1 and CDR2: MNHNS and SASEGT. Deletions cut 6 bases from V and 0 bases from J, with 11 bases between. The CDR3 length is 14 residues. The CDR3 reads CASSQDSMNTEAFF. Here the CDR3 DNA reads TGTGCCAGCAGCCAAGACAGCATGAACACTGAAGCTTTCTTT.

In this sample, this clonotype turned up a few times. This chain joins TRBV14 and TRBJ2-3; tentatively, D is TRBD1 (5 bases). This CDR3 spans 15 amino acids. From germline, CDR1 is SGHDN and CDR2 FVKESK. V lost 0 bases, J lost 4 bases, and 11 bases lay in between. The CDR3 loop reads CASSQDWAGPDTQYF. The DNA for the CDR3 is TGTGCCAGCAGCCAAGATTGGGCAGGGCCAGATACGCAGTATTTT.

This clonotype has just a few counts. This rearrangement joins TRBV24-1 to TRBJ1-5, with TRBD1 identical over 11 bases. Germline lookup yields CDR1 KGHDR and CDR2 SFDVKD. The V and J ends lost 3 bases and 4 bases, in that order; junction bases with no gene match: 1. The CDR3 totals 15 residues. The CDR3 nucleotides read TGTGCCACCAGTGATGGGACAGGGGGGAATCAGCCCCAGCATTTT. Translating gives CATSDGTGGNQPQHF.

J is TRBJ2-1 and V is TRBV7-3; TRBD1 matches 8 bases. V dropped 5 bases and J dropped 3; count of bases not matched to a gene: 3. Germline V gene data show CDR1 as SGHTA and CDR2 as FQGTGA. The CDR3 is 14 residues long. CDR3: CASSPGTGYNEQFF. The CDR3 DNA reads as TGTGCCAGCAGCCCCGGGACAGGCTACAATGAGCAGTTCTTC. Based on the CDR3 plus reference TRBV7-3 and TRBJ2-1, the full variable domain is GAGVSQTPSNKVTEKGKYVELRCDPISGHTALYWYRQSLGQGPEFLIYFQGTGAADDSGLPNDRFFAVRPEGSVSTLKIQRTERGDSAVYLCASSPGTGYNEQFFGPGTRLTVL.

This clonotype was recorded at least ten times. This chain connects TRBV6-6 to TRBJ1-5; D possibly corresponds to TRBD1 (6 bases). Germline CDR1 MNHNY, CDR2 SVGAGI (reference sequence). With 0 bases removed from V and 3 bases from J, the gap between germline ends came to 9 bases. This CDR3 contains 15 residues. The CDR3 sequence: CASSYSRGLNQPQHF. As DNA, the CDR3 is TGTGCCAGCAGTTACTCCCGGGGGCTCAATCAGCCCCAGCATTTT.

The chain links TRBV7-3 to TRBJ2-1; D ambiguous. Between the trimmed V and J ends, which lost 5 bases and 3 bases, there was a span of 11 bases. This CDR3 comprises 14 residues. Germline loops: CDR1 SGHTA, CDR2 FQGTGA. Here the CDR3 reads CASSMGGLYNEQFF. The DNA of the CDR3 is TGTGCCAGCAGCATGGGTGGGCTCTACAATGAGCAGTTCTTC.

The chain combines TRBV18 with TRBJ2-3, with 9 bases that match TRBD2. CDR3 size: 15 residues. Germline V gene data show CDR1 as KGHSH and CDR2 as LQKENI. V lost 4 bases and J lost 3; bases outside the gene matches: 5. The CDR3 coding sequence is TGTGCCAGCTCACGTCCTAGCGGGGCGACAGATACGCAGTATTTT. Translation gives CASSRPSGATDTQYF.

The rearrangement links TRBV18 to TRBJ2-3; 7 bases map to TRBD2. Germline-derived CDR1 and CDR2 are KGHSH and LQKENI. Trimming at V came to 0 bases and at J to 7 bases, leaving 10 bases not matched to a gene. This CDR3 spans 16 amino acids. The CDR3 region is CASSPPIRGVENTQYF. CDR3 sequence (DNA): TGTGCCAGCTCACCACCGATCCGGGGGGTCGAAAATACGCAGTATTTT. The entire variable domain, with the rest obtained from reference TRBV18 and TRBJ2-3, is as follows: NAGVMQNPRHLVRRRGQEARLRCSPMKGHSHVYWYRQLPEEGLKFMVYLQKENIIDESGMPKERFSAEFPKEGPSILRIQQVVRGDSAAYFCASSPPIRGVENTQYFGPGTRLTVL.

This clonotype was seen only a few times. The chain recombines TRBV7-2 with TRBJ2-1; D might be TRBD1 (6 bases). Per germline, CDR1 SGHTA and CDR2 FQGNSA. V was cut by 1 base and J by 6 bases, with 13 bases left in between. The CDR3 has 15 amino acids. CDR3 sequence reads: CASSLVGAVPNEQFF. CDR3 sequence (DNA): TGTGCCAGCAGCTTAGTGGGGGCAGTCCCCAATGAGCAGTTCTTC.